Listed here are 25 T cell receptor beta chains from one sample, sequenced in a study of CD8+CD57+ T cells in acquired aplastic anemia. Patients sequenced had flow cytometry evidence of CD8+CD57+ cell expansion. Genomic DNA templated the TCR beta VDJ and CDR3 profiling. TCRdb fed the reads into MiXCR, producing one record per CDR3 protein. The table records fewer than 80,000 distinct CDR3 sequences, around 70% of them present only once. Source material: sorted CD4+, CD8+, or CD8+CD57+ T cells (not recorded which) from PBMCs. The receptors stem from a human donor with aplastic anemia.

Note on this clonotype: No DNA is shown, since the ends of the CDR3 on it are uncertain; the CDR3 is the one TCRdb lists. This chain uses TRBV29-1 with TRBJ2-3; the table's D call, TRBD2, was not checked against the DNA. The CDR3 numbers 17 amino acids, ends counted. Germline values: CDR1 SQVTM, CDR2 ANQGSEA. Here the CDR3 reads CSVGPGLEGRFTDTQYF.

This clonotype was recorded a few times. The chain joins TRBV20-1 to TRBJ1-6, with 9 bases aligning to TRBD1. Trimming took 1 base from V and 6 from J; bases not matched to a gene: 1. Germline CDR1 and CDR2: DFQATT and SNEGSKA (reference sequence). CDR3 size: 14 residues. For the CDR3, the DNA is TGCAGTGCTAGAGTGGGACAGGGTAATTCACCCCTCCACTTT. Amino acid sequence: CSARVGQGNSPLHF.

The chain employs TRBV7-8 and TRBJ1-1, with unresolved D. Germline V gene data show CDR1 as SGHVS and CDR2 as FQNEAQ. The length of the CDR3 is 14 residues. Trimming left V 1 base short and J 4 bases short, with 10 bases between. CDR3 DNA sequence: TGTGCCAGCAGCTTAGACCGGCTGTCCACTGAAGCTTTCTTT. Its protein is CASSLDRLSTEAFF.

The V call is TRBV10-1, the J call TRBJ2-1, with 9 bases fitting TRBD2. The germline CDR1 and CDR2 sequences are WNHNN and SYGVQD (reference sequence). V lost 4 bases, J lost 5 bases, and 18 bases stayed unmatched. The CDR3 consists of 19 residues. CDR3 protein: CASSANPPGLARGDNEQFF. CDR3 DNA: TGCGCCAGCAGTGCTAACCCACCGGGACTAGCCCGGGGGGACAATGAGCAGTTCTTC.

This clonotype was seen a single time. The rearrangement uses TRBV7-8 and TRBJ2-7; D remains ambiguous. CDR3 length: 14 amino acids. CDR1 is SGHVS, CDR2 FQNEAQ, per germline. Deletions cut 1 base from V and 3 bases from J, with 10 bases between. The CDR3 nucleotides read TGTGCCAGCAGCTTAGTAGGCCGGTACTACGAGCAGTACTTC. Its translation is CASSLVGRYYEQYF.

There are a few counts of this clonotype. The chain has TRBV7-9 and TRBJ2-3; no reliable D call. This CDR3 contains 12 residues. V was clipped by 5 bases and J by 4 bases, with 7 bases between them. From germline, CDR1 is SEHNR and CDR2 FQNEAQ (reference sequence). CDR3 residues: CASSLVSDTQYF. The DNA for the CDR3 is TGTGCCAGCAGCCTGGTCTCAGATACGCAGTATTTT. The variable domain in full, with the rest retrieved from reference TRBV7-9 and TRBJ2-3, is DTGVSQNPRHKITKRGQNVTFRCDPISEHNRLYWYRQTLGQGPEFLTYFQNEAQLEKSRLLSDRFSAERPKGSFSTLEIQRTEQGDSAMYLCASSLVSDTQYFGPGTRLTVL.

This clonotype was observed a few times. This rearrangement joins TRBV7-2 to TRBJ2-5; D is unclear. The ends were cut back, 1 base at V and 0 bases at J, with 0 bases in the middle. Germline V gene data show CDR1 as SGHTA and CDR2 as FQGNSA. There are 12 residues in the CDR3. This CDR3 reads CASSLDQETQYF. CDR3 in DNA: TGTGCCAGCAGCTTAGACCAAGAGACCCAGTACTTC.

This clonotype was seen once. The chain joins TRBV15 to TRBJ2-4; 10 bases map to TRBD1. There are 15 residues in the CDR3. Per the germline V gene, CDR1 is LNHNV and CDR2 is YYDKDF (reference sequence). J was trimmed by 5 bases and V by 10 bases; bases with no gene match: 11. CDR3 residues: CANGKDRGRENIQYF. CDR3 nucleotides: TGTGCCAATGGGAAAGACAGGGGGCGCGAAAACATTCAGTACTTC.

The V and J genes are TRBV25-1 and TRBJ2-2; D uncertain. This CDR3 has 13 amino acids. The germline V gene encodes CDR1 MGHDK and CDR2 SYGVNS. V was shortened by 8 bases and J by 1 base, with 8 bases between the two germline ends. CDR3 coding DNA: TGTGCCAGCCGCCCAAGGAACACCGGGGAGCTGTTTTTT. Protein product: CASRPRNTGELFF. The full variable domain, completed using reference TRBV25-1 and TRBJ2-2, is EADIYQTPRYLVIGTGKKITLECSQTMGHDKMYWYQQDPGMELHLIHYSYGVNSTEKGDLSSESTVSRIRTEHFPLTLESARPSHTSQYLCASRPRNTGELFFGEGSRLTVL.

V usage is TRBV12-3 or TRBV12-4 and J usage is TRBJ2-7; D is undetermined. The CDR3 length is 14 residues. Trimming cost V 5 bases and J 0 bases, with 11 bases left between them. Here the CDR3 reads CASSLNPSSYEQYF. The CDR3 coding sequence is TGTGCCAGCAGTCTGAACCCCAGCTCCTACGAGCAGTACTTC.

In the case of this clonotype: An end of the junction differs from the germline gene, which may be a read error. This sequence joins TRBV15 and TRBJ1-3; perhaps TRBD1 as D (6 bases). Germline V gene data show CDR1 as LNHNV and CDR2 as YYDKDF (reference sequence). The length of the CDR3 is 17 residues. CDR3 residues: CATSGDRQVGEGNTIYF. The CDR3 DNA follows: TGTGCCACCAGCGGAGATCGACAGGTCGGAGAGGGAAACACCATATATTTT.

The V and J genes are TRBV9 and TRBJ2-7, with 8 bases matching TRBD1. The CDR3 runs to 16 residues. Germline V gene lookup returns CDR1 SGDLS and CDR2 YYNGEE. After removal of 0 bases from V and 4 bases from J, the junction contained 9 bases not matched to a gene. Here the CDR3 reads CASSVEKQGARYEQYF. The CDR3 nucleotides are TGTGCCAGCAGCGTAGAGAAGCAGGGGGCTAGGTACGAGCAGTACTTC.

The V call is TRBV29-1, the J call TRBJ2-7; 7 bases are a match to TRBD1. CDR1 SQVTM and CDR2 ANQGSEA come from the germline V gene. This CDR3 is 12 amino acids long. After removal of 6 bases from V and 3 bases from J, the junction contained 5 bases not matched to a gene. The CDR3 bases are TGCAGCGTGACAAGACAGGGCTACGAGCAGTACTTC. It codes for CSVTRQGYEQYF.

The chain combines TRBV15 with TRBJ2-4; D remains unclear. Trimming removed 3 bases at V and 1 base at J, with 7 bases between. Germline values: CDR1 LNHNV, CDR2 YYDKDF (reference sequence). There are 14 residues in the CDR3. The DNA for the CDR3 is TGTGCCACCAGCAGGGGCCGGGCCAAAAACATTCAGTACTTC. Amino acid sequence: CATSRGRAKNIQYF.

CDR3 region: CATSDWDRDGPDTQYF. For the CDR3, the DNA is TGTGCCACCAGTGATTGGGACAGGGATGGTCCAGATACGCAGTATTTT. This sequence joins TRBV24-1 and TRBJ2-3; 9 nucleotides line up with TRBD1. The length of the CDR3 is 16 residues. In germline, CDR1 is KGHDR, CDR2 SFDVKD. The J segment lost 4 bases and the V segment lost 2 bases, leaving 6 bases of the junction unmatched.

For this clonotype: At one boundary the junction diverges from the germline segment, which might be a read error. V usage is TRBV10-3 and J usage is TRBJ1-5, with D hard to call. The CDR3 runs 13 residues. Germline V gene lookup returns CDR1 ENHRY and CDR2 SYGVKD. CDR3 sequence: CATSESIGQPQHF. The CDR3 DNA reads TGTGCCACCAGTGAGTCGATTGGTCAGCCCCAGCATTTT.

This clonotype has more than one count but fewer than ten. The CDR3 loop reads CSVETPYNEQFF. In DNA, the CDR3 is TGCAGCGTTGAAACCCCCTACAATGAGCAGTTCTTC. This chain uses TRBV29-1 with TRBJ2-1, with D unresolved. Trimming removed 2 bases from V and 2 bases from J, with 4 bases in between. The CDR3 consists of 12 residues. In germline, CDR1 is SQVTM, CDR2 ANQGSEA.

V gene TRBV7-2 combines with J gene TRBJ2-7, with D tentatively TRBD1 or TRBD2 (5 bases each). The CDR3 loop spans 15 amino acids. V dropped 6 bases and J dropped 3 bases, with 18 bases sitting between them. Germline V gene lookup returns CDR1 SGHTA and CDR2 FQGNSA. This chain's CDR3 is CASRIPGRKIYEQYF. In DNA form, the CDR3 reads TGTGCCAGCAGGATACCGGGACGGAAAATCTACGAGCAGTACTTC.

This clonotype was seen a handful of times. The chain links TRBV2 to TRBJ2-5; 7 nucleotides align to TRBD1. V trimming: 5 bases; J trimming: 1 base; junction bases outside the gene matches: 1. CDR3 size: 13 residues. Looked up from germline, CDR1 is SNHLY and CDR2 is FYNNEI. The CDR3 here is CASSRDSQETQYF. The CDR3 nucleotides are TGTGCCAGCAGTAGGGACAGCCAAGAGACCCAGTACTTC.

The rearrangement uses TRBV7-2 and TRBJ2-3; D gene uncertain. The V gene's germline CDR1 is SGHTA and CDR2 FQGNSA. Trimming pared 5 bases from V and 2 bases from J, leaving 8 bases between. The CDR3 runs 13 residues. The DNA for the CDR3 is TGTGCCAGCAGCCTCGGCTTCACAGATACGCAGTATTTT. Translation gives CASSLGFTDTQYF.

This clonotype was counted only a few times. The chain couples TRBV20-1 to TRBJ2-7; 12 bases fit TRBD1. Unmatched junction bases numbered 9, after V lost 6 bases and J lost 6 bases. Germline V gene sequence: CDR1 DFQATT, CDR2 SNEGSKA (reference sequence). The CDR3 is made up of 14 amino acids. CDR3 amino acids: CSALGGTGGIEQYF. The CDR3 DNA follows: TGCAGTGCCCTAGGAGGGACAGGGGGCATCGAGCAGTACTTC.

The chain recombines TRBV19 with TRBJ1-2; 7 nucleotides match TRBD1. Germline loops: CDR1 LNHDA, CDR2 SQIVND (reference sequence). The V segment lost 7 bases and the J segment 4 bases; nucleotides outside the gene matches: 3. The CDR3 spans 12 residues. The CDR3 nucleotides read TGTGCCAGTACGGGACAGATCTATGGCTACACCTTC. Protein: CASTGQIYGYTF.

Note on this clonotype: The germline gene is not matched at one end of the junction; a read error may be the cause. The V and J genes are TRBV25-1 and TRBJ2-1, with 7 bases that match TRBD2. The CDR3 spans 14 residues. Germline V gives CDR1 MGHDK, CDR2 SYGVNS. The CDR3 DNA sequence: TGTGCCAGCAGTGTGGGGGGGAGTTTGGTGGAGCAATTCTTC. Protein product: CASSVGGSLVEQFF.

The chain joins TRBV11-2 to TRBJ2-5; D gene unclear. This CDR3 region has 14 residues. Germline loops: CDR1 SGHAT, CDR2 FQNNGV. Trimming took 2 bases from V and 3 from J, leaving 10 bases between them. Written as DNA, the CDR3 is TGTGCCAGCAGCTTAAATTTCGGTGAAGAGACCCAGTACTTC. Protein sequence: CASSLNFGEETQYF.

The genes are TRBV10-1 and TRBJ2-2; D remains ambiguous. Germline values: CDR1 WNHNN, CDR2 SYGVQD (reference sequence). The CDR3 has 15 amino acids. The ends were cut back, 0 bases at V and 3 bases at J, with 8 bases in the middle. CDR3 DNA sequence: TGCGCCAGCAGTGAGTCCAGGCTCCACACCGGGGAGCTGTTTTTT. It translates to CASSESRLHTGELFF.